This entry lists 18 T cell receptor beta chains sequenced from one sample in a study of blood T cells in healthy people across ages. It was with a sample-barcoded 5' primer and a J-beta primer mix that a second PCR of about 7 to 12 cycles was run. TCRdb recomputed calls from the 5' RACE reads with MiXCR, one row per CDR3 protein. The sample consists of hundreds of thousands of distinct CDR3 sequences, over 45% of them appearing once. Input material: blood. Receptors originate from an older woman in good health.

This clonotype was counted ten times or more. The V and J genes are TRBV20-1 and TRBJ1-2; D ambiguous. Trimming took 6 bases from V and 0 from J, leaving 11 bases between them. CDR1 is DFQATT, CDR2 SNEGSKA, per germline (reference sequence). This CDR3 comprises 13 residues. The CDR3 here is CSALAVANYGYTF. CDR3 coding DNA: TGCAGTGCCCTCGCAGTAGCTAACTATGGCTACACCTTC.

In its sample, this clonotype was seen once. The CDR3 DNA is TGCAGCGTTACCCTTGTCCAGAACACTGAAGCTTTCTTT. This encodes CSVTLVQNTEAFF. The chain recombines TRBV29-1 with TRBJ1-1; D remains unclear. Germline CDR1 and CDR2: SQVTM and ANQGSEA. Trimming stripped 5 bases from V and 1 base from J, with 11 bases between. The CDR3 is made up of 13 amino acids.

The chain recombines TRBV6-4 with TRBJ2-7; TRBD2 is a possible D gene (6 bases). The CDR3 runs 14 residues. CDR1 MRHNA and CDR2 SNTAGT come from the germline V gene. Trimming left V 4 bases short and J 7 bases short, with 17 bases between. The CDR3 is CASSVEAGRLEQYF. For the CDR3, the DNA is TGTGCCAGCAGTGTGGAAGCGGGCCGTCTAGAGCAGTACTTC.

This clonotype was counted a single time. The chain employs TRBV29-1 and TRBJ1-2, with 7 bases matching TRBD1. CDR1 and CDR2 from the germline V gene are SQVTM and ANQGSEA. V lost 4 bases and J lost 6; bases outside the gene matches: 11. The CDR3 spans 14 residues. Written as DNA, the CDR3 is TGCAGCGTTGTCTCGTGGGCAGGGGGGAATGGCTACACCTTC. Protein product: CSVVSWAGGNGYTF.

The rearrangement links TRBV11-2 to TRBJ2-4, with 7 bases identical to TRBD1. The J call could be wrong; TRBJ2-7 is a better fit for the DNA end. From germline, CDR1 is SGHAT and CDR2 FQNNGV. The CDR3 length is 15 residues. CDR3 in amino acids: CASSRPRQGIYEQYF. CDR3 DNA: TGTGCCAGCAGCCGCCCCCGACAGGGAATATACGAGCAGTACTTC.

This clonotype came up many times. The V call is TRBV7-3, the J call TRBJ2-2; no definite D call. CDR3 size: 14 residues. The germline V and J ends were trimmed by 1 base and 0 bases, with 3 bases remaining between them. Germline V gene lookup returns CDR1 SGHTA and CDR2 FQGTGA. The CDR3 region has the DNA TGTGCCAGCAGCTTAAACGCGAACACCGGGGAGCTGTTTTTT. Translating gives CASSLNANTGELFF.

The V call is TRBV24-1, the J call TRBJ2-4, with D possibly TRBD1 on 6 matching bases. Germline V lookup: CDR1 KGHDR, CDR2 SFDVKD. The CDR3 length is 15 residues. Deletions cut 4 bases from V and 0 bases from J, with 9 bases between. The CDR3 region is CATSDQQGAKNIQYF. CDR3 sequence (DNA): TGTGCCACCAGTGACCAACAGGGAGCCAAAAACATTCAGTACTTC.

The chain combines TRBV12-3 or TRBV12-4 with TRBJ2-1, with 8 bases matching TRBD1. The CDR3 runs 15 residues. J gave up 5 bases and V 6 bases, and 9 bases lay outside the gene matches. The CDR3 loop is CASRRTTGDNNEQFF. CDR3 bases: TGTGCCAGCAGGCGCACGACAGGGGATAACAATGAGCAGTTCTTC.

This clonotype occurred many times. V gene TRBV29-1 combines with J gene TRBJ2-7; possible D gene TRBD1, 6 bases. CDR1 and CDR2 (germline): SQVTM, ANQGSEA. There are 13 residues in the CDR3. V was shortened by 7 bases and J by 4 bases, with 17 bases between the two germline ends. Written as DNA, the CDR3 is TGCAGCGCTGCACAGGGCACAGCTTACGAGCAGTACTTC. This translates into CSAAQGTAYEQYF.

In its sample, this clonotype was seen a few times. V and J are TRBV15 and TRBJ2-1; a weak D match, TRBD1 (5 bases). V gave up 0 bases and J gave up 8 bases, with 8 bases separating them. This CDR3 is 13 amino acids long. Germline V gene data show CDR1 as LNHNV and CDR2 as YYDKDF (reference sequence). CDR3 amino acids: CATSRDLGDEQFF. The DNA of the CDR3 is TGTGCCACCAGCAGAGATTTAGGGGATGAGCAGTTCTTC.

The CDR3 DNA follows: TGTGCCAGCAGCCAAGTGGCCACCACGGTCAGTGGCTACACCTTC. This sequence encodes CASSQVATTVSGYTF. V and J are TRBV3-1 and TRBJ1-2; no firm D call. The germline V and J ends were trimmed by 1 base and 7 bases, with 16 bases remaining between them. The germline CDR1 and CDR2 sequences are LGHDT and YNNKEL (reference sequence). The length of the CDR3 is 15 residues.

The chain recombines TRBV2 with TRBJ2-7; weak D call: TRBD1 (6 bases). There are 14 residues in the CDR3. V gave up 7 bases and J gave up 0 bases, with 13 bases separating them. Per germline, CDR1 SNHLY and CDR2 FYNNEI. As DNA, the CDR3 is TGTGCCAGCAACCCTACAGGGACCTCCTACGAGCAGTACTTC. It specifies CASNPTGTSYEQYF.

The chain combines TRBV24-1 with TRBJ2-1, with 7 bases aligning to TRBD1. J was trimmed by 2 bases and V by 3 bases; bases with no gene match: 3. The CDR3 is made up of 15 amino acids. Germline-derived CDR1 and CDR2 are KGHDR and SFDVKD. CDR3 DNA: TGTGCCACCAGTGATAATACAGGGGCCTACAATGAGCAGTTCTTC. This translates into CATSDNTGAYNEQFF.

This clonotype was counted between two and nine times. The CDR3 protein is CATSGTANYGYTF. The CDR3 DNA sequence: TGTGCCACTTCCGGGACAGCTAACTATGGCTACACCTTC. The V gene is TRBV10-3, the J gene TRBJ1-2; TRBD1 aligns across 7 bases. The germline V gene has CDR1 ENHRY and CDR2 SYGVKD. CDR3 length equals 13 residues. Germline trimming cut 10 bases from V and 0 bases from J; bases unmatched to any gene: 5.

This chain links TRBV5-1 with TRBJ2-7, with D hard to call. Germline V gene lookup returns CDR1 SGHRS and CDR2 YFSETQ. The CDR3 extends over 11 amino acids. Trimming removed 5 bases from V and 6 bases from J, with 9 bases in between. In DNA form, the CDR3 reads TGCGCCAGCAGTCAGGACCTCGAGCAGTACTTC. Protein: CASSQDLEQYF. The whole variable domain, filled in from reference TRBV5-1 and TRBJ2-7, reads KAGVTQTPRYLIKTRGQQVTLSCSPISGHRSVSWYQQTPGQGLQFLFEYFSETQRNKGNFPGRFSGRQFSNSRSEMNVSTLELGDSALYLCASSQDLEQYFGPGTRLTVT.

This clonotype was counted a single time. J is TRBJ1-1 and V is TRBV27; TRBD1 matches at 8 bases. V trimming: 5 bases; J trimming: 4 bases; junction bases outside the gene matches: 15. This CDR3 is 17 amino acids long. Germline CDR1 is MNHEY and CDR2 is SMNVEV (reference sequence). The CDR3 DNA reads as TGTGCCAGCAGTCCGCCTCCACACCGGACAGGGCGCACTGAAGCTTTCTTT. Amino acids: CASSPPPHRTGRTEAFF.

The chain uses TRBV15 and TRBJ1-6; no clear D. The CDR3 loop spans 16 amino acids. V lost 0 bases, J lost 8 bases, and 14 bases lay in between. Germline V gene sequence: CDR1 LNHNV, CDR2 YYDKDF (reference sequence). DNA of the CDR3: TGTGCCACCAGCAGAGATCACAGATCGATGGATTCACCCCTCCACTTT. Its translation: CATSRDHRSMDSPLHF.

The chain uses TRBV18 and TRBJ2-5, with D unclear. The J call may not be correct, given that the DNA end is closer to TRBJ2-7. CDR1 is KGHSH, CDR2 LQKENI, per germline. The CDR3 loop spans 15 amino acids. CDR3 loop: CASSPYSLQAYEQYF. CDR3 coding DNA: TGTGCCAGCTCACCCTACAGTCTACAAGCCTACGAGCAGTACTTC.